The present T cell receptor (beta chain) was sequenced within a study of blood T cell repertoires in COVID-19 (dated by TCRdb to the early 2020s). With respect to the entire study: Collaborator samples came from the United States, Italy and Spain and covered acute and convalescent phases of COVID-19. HLA class I and class II types, where available, came from metadata supplied by the sample provider rather than from assay-based typing. Sample metadata almost always included a de-identified subject ID, COVID-19 status, age in years and sex. The repertoires were released in a freely available public database intended as a resource for research on the immune response to SARS-CoV-2. The prospective study material was composed of cDNA or gDNA derived from T cells, B-cell-depleted T cells, or PBMCs. Samples came from the ongoing ImmuneRACE study (first 160 participants) plus 1,254 subjects from 6 global collaborators. Deeply sampled blood TCRbeta repertoires from subjects exposed to, actively infected with, or recovered from COVID-19 were included in the dataset.

Here is what the overall study found, with its caveats: The quantity of clinical and demographic metadata differed by source and by participant and was supplied without curation.

Whole blood was collected in K2EDTA tubes by collaborating institutions according to the institutions' own protocols. For TCRbeta analysis, collaborators shipped samples as frozen whole blood, isolated PBMCs, or DNA extracted from either of those sample types. The immunoSEQ Assay, a bias-controlled multiplex PCR, was used to amplify TCRbeta CDR3 regions from genomic DNA. The study's own analysis went as follows. Nucleated cell counts per sample were estimated from amplification of reference gene primers within the assay. To quantify the absolute abundance of each unique TCRbeta CDR3 rearrangement, sequence reads were collapsed and filtered. For each sample, productive Simpson clonality was calculated as the square root of Simpson's diversity index over productive rearrangements. In TCRdb, the immuneACCESS table is reduced to in-frame sequences with V and J assigned. These tables do not hold every clone; where another copy was compared, an unresolved V gene accounts for under half, and the others remain unexplained. The DNA gave D and trimming, while V, J and clone size come from that table. For this sample the table gives about 81,000 clones, of which over 75% were detected only once. The leading ten clones occupy approximately 12% of the sample.

As to this clone: It lacks a known antigen. The input lacks base qualities; no much larger clone sits a single base away.

The sample was peripheral blood. The receptor was isolated from a man aged 70 or older with active or convalescent COVID-19.

The sequence in DNA is TGTGCCAGCAGTCACGACAGGGGGTACGAGCAGTACTTC. Its product reads: CASSHDRGYEQYF. The chain employs TRBV12-3 or TRBV12-4 and TRBJ2-7; TRBD1 agrees with 9 junctional bases. After removal of 5 bases from V and 4 bases from J, the junction retains 3 bases not matched to a gene. From the cysteine up to the phenylalanine, the CDR3 has a length of 13 residues. The retained sequence is limited to the CDR3, 39 bases, with the frame set at the first base.